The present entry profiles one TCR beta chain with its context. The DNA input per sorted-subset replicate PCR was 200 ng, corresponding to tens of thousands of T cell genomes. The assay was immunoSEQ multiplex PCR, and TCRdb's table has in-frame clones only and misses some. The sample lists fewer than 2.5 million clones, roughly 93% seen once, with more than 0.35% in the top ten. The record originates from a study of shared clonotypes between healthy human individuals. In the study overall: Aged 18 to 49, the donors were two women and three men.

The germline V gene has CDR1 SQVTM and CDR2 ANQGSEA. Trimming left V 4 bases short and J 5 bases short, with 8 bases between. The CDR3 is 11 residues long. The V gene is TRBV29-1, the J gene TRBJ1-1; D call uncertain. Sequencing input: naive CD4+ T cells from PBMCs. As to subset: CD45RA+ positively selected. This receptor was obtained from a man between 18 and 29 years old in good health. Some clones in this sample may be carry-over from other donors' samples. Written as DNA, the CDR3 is TGCAGCGTTGCCAGCGAAACTGAAGCTTTCTTT. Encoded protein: CSVASETEAFF.